Listed below are T cell receptor beta chains from one sample, sequenced in a study of T cells in Graves' hyperthyroidism and ophthalmopathy. TCRdb re-called the multiplex PCR reads through MiXCR, storing one row per CDR3 protein. The sample shows about 600,000 distinct CDR3 sequences, approximately 16% of them seen only once. The sample taken for sequencing was blood. Receptors originate from a woman between 40 and 50 years old with Graves' ophthalmopathy. Each CDR3 is given with its conserved first and last residue.

v_call,j_call,cdr3_aa
TRBV6-5,TRBJ1-1,CASSYSNTEAFF
TRBV9,TRBJ2-5,CASSVGAVGESQYF
TRBV18,TRBJ2-1,CASSPQGGISSYNEQFF
TRBV2,TRBJ2-5,CASYDETQYF
TRBV7-2,TRBJ2-3,CASSLGGADSTDTQYF
TRBV20-1,TRBJ2-5,CSARVIGGRETQYF
TRBV4-1,TRBJ1-5,CASSQETNQPQHF
TRBV27,TRBJ2-7,CASSLSTGYYEQYF
TRBV20-1,TRBJ2-1,CSASNRGLAGGSSYNEQFF
TRBV7-3,TRBJ1-1,CASSLTGGAGLEAFF
TRBV28,TRBJ1-5,CASRTGAGYQPQHF
TRBV11-2,TRBJ1-2,CASSSNRVRYGYTF